These T cell receptor beta chains were read from a single sample in a study of T cells after yellow fever vaccination. One entry per CDR3 protein, called by TCRdb with MiXCR from the 5' RACE reads. This table holds 200,000 to 250,000 distinct CDR3 sequences, 6.5% to 8.5% found once. This material consisted of CD4+ T cells sorted from PBMCs, taken 15 days after the yellow fever booster vaccination. Receptors were obtained from a man aged 25-45 years who received the YFV17D yellow fever vaccine. CDR3s include the opening cysteine and the closing phenylalanine or tryptophan. D genes are given only for firm matches. Size tells how often a clone was seen (once, few, many) or the class of an expanded clone, and some rows leave it out.

many TRBD1 14 TRBJ1-2 TRBV27 CASSPRGANYGYTF TGTGCCAGCAGTCCCAGGGGGGCTAACTATGGCTACACCTTC
few NA 14 TRBJ1-1 TRBV12-3/TRBV12-4 CASRRSREGTEAFF TGTGCCAGCAGGAGAAGTAGGGAGGGCACTGAAGCTTTCTTT
few NA 14 TRBJ2-7 TRBV7-8 CASSIRGAINEQYF TGTGCCAGCAGCATCCGGGGAGCCATTAACGAGCAGTACTTC
many TRBD2 17 TRBJ2-1 TRBV9 CASSPEVGLAGNNEQFF TGTGCCAGCAGCCCCGAGGTGGGACTAGCGGGAAACAATGAGCAGTTCTTC
few NA 14 TRBJ1-5 TRBV20-1 CSARSLRGGQPQHF TGCAGTGCTAGATCCCTTAGAGGGGGTCAGCCCCAGCATTTT
many TRBD1 17 TRBJ2-1 TRBV5-1 CASSLEGQGDTRGEQFF TGCGCCAGCAGCTTGGAGGGACAGGGTGACACCCGGGGGGAGCAGTTCTTC
many NA 15 TRBJ1-1 TRBV5-1 CASSLSLTMNTEAFF TGCGCCAGCAGCTTGAGCCTTACCATGAACACTGAAGCTTTCTTT
few NA 13 TRBJ2-5 TRBV18 CASRTAGSETQYF TGTGCCAGCAGGACAGCGGGGAGTGAGACCCAGTACTTC
few NA 12 TRBJ2-5 TRBV7-2 CASSRRPETQYF TGTGCCAGCAGCCGCCGGCCAGAGACCCAGTACTTC
NA TRBD2 12 TRBJ2-1 TRBV29-1 CSSTSGRDEQFF TGCAGCTCGACTAGCGGGAGAGATGAGCAGTTCTTC
NA NA 11 TRBJ1-3 TRBV6-6 CASSSGDTIYF TGTGCCAGCAGTTCCGGGGACACCATATATTTT
many TRBD2 16 TRBJ2-3 TRBV3-1 CASSQERGVGTDTQYF TGTGCCAGCAGCCAAGAGCGGGGGGTGGGCACAGATACGCAGTATTTT
many NA 15 TRBJ2-3 TRBV28 CASIFSGINTDTQYF TGTGCCAGCATATTTTCCGGGATCAACACAGATACGCAGTATTTT
many TRBD2 16 TRBJ2-1 TRBV7-2 CASRLVASGSGDEQFF TGTGCCAGCAGACTAGTAGCTAGCGGGAGTGGCGATGAGCAGTTCTTC
few TRBD1 13 TRBJ2-1 TRBV20-1 CSAPNSGGNEQFF TGCAGTGCCCCGAACTCAGGGGGAAATGAGCAGTTCTTC
many NA 15 TRBJ2-1 TRBV9 CASSVASGAGNEQFF TGTGCCAGCAGCGTAGCCAGCGGAGCGGGCAATGAGCAGTTCTTC
once NA 11 TRBJ1-2 TRBV6-5 CASRQNYGYTF TGTGCCAGCAGACAGAACTATGGCTACACCTTC
few NA 12 TRBJ2-5 TRBV12-3/TRBV12-4 CASSSVLETQYF TGTGCCAGCAGTTCGGTCTTGGAGACCCAGTACTTC
many TRBD2 14 TRBJ2-7 TRBV10-2 CASGREGPPYEQYF TGCGCCAGCGGGCGGGAGGGCCCACCCTACGAGCAGTACTTC
many NA 16 TRBJ1-5 TRBV21-1 CASSKGTDKIDQPQHF TGTGCCAGCAGCAAAGGGACAGACAAAATAGATCAGCCCCAGCATTTT
many NA 14 TRBJ2-3 TRBV11-1 CASSLDWGTDTQYF TGTGCCAGCAGCTTAGACTGGGGGACAGATACGCAGTATTTT
many NA 16 TRBJ2-1 TRBV3-1 CASSPGGRGRSIEQFF TGTGCCAGCAGCCCCGGGGGGCGGGGGCGTTCAATTGAGCAGTTCTTC
few TRBD1 14 TRBJ1-3 TRBV19 CASSKTGTGNTIYF TGTGCCAGTAGTAAGACAGGGACGGGAAACACCATATATTTT
NA TRBD1 15 TRBJ2-7 TRBV28 CASSRPAGTGGEQYF TGTGCCAGCAGCCGCCCAGCCGGGACAGGGGGCGAGCAGTACTTC
NA TRBD1 11 TRBJ2-1 TRBV20-1 CSATLDRALFF TGCAGTGCGACTCTTGACAGGGCTTTGTTCTTC
NA NA 20 TRBJ2-3 TRBV6-2/TRBV6-3 CASSYSLADQGSRLTDTQYF TGTGCCAGCAGTTACTCCCTTGCGGACCAAGGCTCCCGACTCACAGATACGCAGTATTTT
many NA 16 TRBJ2-1 TRBV4-3 CASSQTARSSYNEQFF TGCGCCAGCAGCCAAACCGCGCGAAGCTCCTACAATGAGCAGTTCTTC
few NA 16 TRBJ2-3 TRBV12-3/TRBV12-4 CASSLHPGVYTDTQYF TGTGCCAGCAGTTTACATCCGGGCGTTTACACAGATACGCAGTATTTT
many TRBD1 17 TRBJ2-5 TRBV18 CASRNPQPTGSPETQYF TGTGCCAGCAGAAACCCACAACCGACAGGGAGCCCAGAGACCCAGTACTTC
few NA 15 TRBJ2-4 TRBV9 CASSVAGLAKNIQYF TGTGCCAGCAGCGTAGCCGGGCTAGCCAAAAACATTCAGTACTTC
few TRBD2 15 TRBJ2-3 TRBV7-2 CASSSTSGDQDTQYF TGTGCCAGCAGCTCGACTAGCGGAGACCAAGATACGCAGTATTTT
many TRBD2 13 TRBJ2-7 TRBV20-1 CSAREASGSEQYF TGCAGTGCTAGAGAGGCTAGCGGGAGCGAGCAGTACTTC
NA TRBD2 15 TRBJ2-7 TRBV20-1 CSAGKLAGAPYEQYF TGCAGTGCTGGGAAACTAGCGGGAGCCCCCTACGAGCAGTACTTC
many NA 13 TRBJ2-5 TRBV7-2 CASSLGFGETQYF TGTGCCAGCAGCTTGGGGTTCGGGGAGACCCAGTACTTC
NA NA 13 TRBJ2-5 TRBV7-2 CARSFYSQETQYF TGTGCCAGAAGCTTCTACAGCCAAGAGACCCAGTACTTC
many NA 13 TRBJ2-7 TRBV20-1 CSAAGTGLGEQYF TGCAGTGCCGCGGGTACAGGGCTTGGCGAGCAGTACTTC
few NA 10 TRBJ2-3 TRBV20-1 CRASTDTQYF TGCAGGGCTAGCACAGATACGCAGTATTTT